This T cell receptor (beta chain) stems from a study of OX40 agonist ivuxolimab in advanced cancers. Study overall: Intravenous ivuxolimab was administered to patients every 2 weeks at 0.01 to 10 mg/kg. Age averaged around 54 years (range about 20 to 80), and 82.7% were male. Study-wide points: The study found that CD8+ T cells averaged more expanded clones than CD4+.

Profiled with immunoSEQ multiplex PCR; TCRdb holds only in-frame clones, not every one. In the table there are tens of thousands of clones, more than 75% of which are singletons. As concerns this clone: No antigen is known for it.

Germline CDR1 is MDHEN and CDR2 is SYDVKM. The CDR3 has 15 amino acids. V lost 3 bases and J lost 5; bases outside the gene matches: 7. The rearrangement links TRBV28 to TRBJ1-5, with 7 bases that match TRBD1. The sequence was obtained from an adult with an advanced solid tumor such as melanoma, head and neck, liver or kidney cancer. Sequencing used CD4+ or CD8+ T cells sorted from blood, obtained in a trial of the OX40 agonist ivuxolimab. The chain's CDR3 is CASSFGQAKDQPQHF. DNA of the CDR3: TGTGCCAGCAGTTTTGGACAGGCTAAGGATCAGCCCCAGCATTTT.